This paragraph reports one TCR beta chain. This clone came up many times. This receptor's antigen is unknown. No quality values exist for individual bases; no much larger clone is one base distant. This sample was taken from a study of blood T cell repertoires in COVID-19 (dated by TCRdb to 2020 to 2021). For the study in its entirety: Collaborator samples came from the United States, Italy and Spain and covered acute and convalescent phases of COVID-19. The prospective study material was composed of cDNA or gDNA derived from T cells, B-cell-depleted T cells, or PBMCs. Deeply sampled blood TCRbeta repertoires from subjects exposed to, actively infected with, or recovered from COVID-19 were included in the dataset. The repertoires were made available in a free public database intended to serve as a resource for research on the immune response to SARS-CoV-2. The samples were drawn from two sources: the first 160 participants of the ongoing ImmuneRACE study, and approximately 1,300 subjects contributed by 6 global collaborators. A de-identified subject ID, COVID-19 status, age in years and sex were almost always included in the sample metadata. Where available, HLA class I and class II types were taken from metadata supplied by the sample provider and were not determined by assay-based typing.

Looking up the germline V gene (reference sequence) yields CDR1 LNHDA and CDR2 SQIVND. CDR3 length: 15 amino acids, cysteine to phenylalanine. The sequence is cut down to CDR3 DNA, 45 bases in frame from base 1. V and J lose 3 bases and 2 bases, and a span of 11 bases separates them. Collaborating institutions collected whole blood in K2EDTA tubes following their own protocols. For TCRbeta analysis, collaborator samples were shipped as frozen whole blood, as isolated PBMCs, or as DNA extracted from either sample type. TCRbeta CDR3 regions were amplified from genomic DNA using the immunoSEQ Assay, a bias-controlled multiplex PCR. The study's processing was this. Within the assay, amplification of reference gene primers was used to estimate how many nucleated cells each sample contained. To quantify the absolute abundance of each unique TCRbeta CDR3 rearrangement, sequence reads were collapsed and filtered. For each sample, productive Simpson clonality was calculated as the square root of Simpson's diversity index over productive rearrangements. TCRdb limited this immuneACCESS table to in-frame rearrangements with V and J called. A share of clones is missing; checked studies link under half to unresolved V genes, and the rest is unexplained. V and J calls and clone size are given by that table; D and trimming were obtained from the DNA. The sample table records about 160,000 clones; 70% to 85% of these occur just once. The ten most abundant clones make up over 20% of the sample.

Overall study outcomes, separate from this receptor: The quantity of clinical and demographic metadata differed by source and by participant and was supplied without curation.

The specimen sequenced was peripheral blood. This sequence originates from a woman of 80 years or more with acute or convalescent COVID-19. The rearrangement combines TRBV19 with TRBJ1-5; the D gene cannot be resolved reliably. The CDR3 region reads CASSIWAGGNQPQHF. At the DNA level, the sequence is TGTGCCAGTAGTATTTGGGCCGGGGGCAATCAGCCCCAGCATTTT.